Listed below are T cell receptor beta chains from one sample, sequenced in a study of shared clonotypes between healthy human individuals. The repertoire was sequenced with immunoSEQ multiplex PCR; TCRdb's copy has only in-frame clones and lacks some. The data contain about 2.1 million clones, around 95% of them singletons. Sequenced sample: naive CD8+ T cells from PBMCs. These receptors were taken from a man aged 18 to 30 in good health. Some clones in this sample may be carry-over from other donors' samples. The CDR3 runs from the conserved cysteine through the conserved F or W. Each record gives: V gene, J gene, clone size, D gene, CDR3 DNA, CDR3 protein. The D gene is left open where the match is weak. A clone size is listed for some rows: how often the clone was seen (once, few, many), or a class if it is expanded.

TRBV4-3	TRBJ2-2	NA	TRBD1	TGCGCCAGCAGCCAGATACAGGGGTTGGGGCCGAACACCGGGGAGCTGTTTTTT	CASSQIQGLGPNTGELFF
TRBV13	TRBJ2-7	NA	TRBD2	TGTGCCAGCAGCTTAGGGCCCCTGGCGGGAGGGCTTATTTACGGATCCTACGAGCAGTACTTC	CASSLGPLAGGLIYGSYEQYF
TRBV19	TRBJ2-7	NA	TRBD1	TGTGCCAGTAGTACTCGACAGGGGTACGAGCAGTACTTC	CASSTRQGYEQYF
TRBV4-3	TRBJ2-3	NA	NA	TGCGCCAGCAGCCCGTCACTATCTAGCACAGATACGCAGTATTTT	CASSPSLSSTDTQYF
TRBV10-1	TRBJ1-1	NA	NA	TGCGCCAGCAGTGAGGCGCCGGGACTTAACACTGAAGCTTTCTTT	CASSEAPGLNTEAFF
TRBV4-1	TRBJ2-7	NA	NA	TGCGCCAGCAGCCACCCAGGGAGAATCGAAGGCGAGCAGTACTTC	CASSHPGRIEGEQYF
TRBV7-9	TRBJ2-7	NA	NA	TGTGCCAGCAGCTTTGGGGCCTCTCAACCCTACGAGCAGTACTTC	CASSFGASQPYEQYF
TRBV7-9	TRBJ2-1	NA	NA	TGTGCCAGCAGCTTAGAGGACTTTACCTCTAATGAGCAGTTCTTC	CASSLEDFTSNEQFF
TRBV27	TRBJ1-1	NA	TRBD1	TGTGCCAGCAGCCCGGGCGCAGGGGGCGGTGCGACTGAAGCTTTCTTT	CASSPGAGGGATEAFF
TRBV9	TRBJ1-4	NA	NA	TGTGCCAGCAGCGTAGTCGGGGGAAAACTGTTTTTT	CASSVVGGKLFF
TRBV27	TRBJ1-5	NA	NA	TGTGCCAGCAGTTTAGTAGGGGGCAATCAGCCCCAGCATTTT	CASSLVGGNQPQHF
TRBV29-1	TRBJ1-1	few	NA	TGCAGCGGGCTTGGACGCACGAACACTGAAGCTTTCTTT	CSGLGRTNTEAFF
TRBV11-2	TRBJ2-1	NA	TRBD2	TGTGCCAGCCGCACCGAACGGACTAGCGGGAGGGCCATCTTCTATGAGCAGTTCTTC	CASRTERTSGRAIFYEQFF
TRBV9	TRBJ2-2	NA	TRBD2	TGTGCCAGCAGCGTGGGGAGGACTAGCGAGAACACCGGGGAGCTGTTTTTT	CASSVGRTSENTGELFF
TRBV7-9	TRBJ1-1	NA	TRBD1	TGTGCCAGCAGCTTGGGGACAGGGCTCTCCGGCACTGAAGCTTTCTTT	CASSLGTGLSGTEAFF
TRBV5-1	TRBJ2-7	NA	NA	TGCGCCAGCAGCCCACCGAGGGTAAGGGAGAAGTCCTACGAGCAGTACTTC	CASSPPRVREKSYEQYF
TRBV5-1	TRBJ1-4	NA	NA	TGCGCCAGCAGCTTGGTGGGAGGAGGTAATGAAAAACTGTTTTTT	CASSLVGGGNEKLFF
TRBV4-1	TRBJ2-1	once	TRBD2	TGCGCCAGCAGCCTATTAGCGGGCCCGAGCTCCTACAATGAGCAGTTCTTC	CASSLLAGPSSYNEQFF
TRBV27	TRBJ2-1	NA	NA	TGTGCCAGCAGTTTTCTGAACAATGAGCAGTTCTTC	CASSFLNNEQFF
TRBV21-1	TRBJ1-4	NA	NA	TGTGCCAGCAGCAAAGAGTCGGGAGGGGCTAATGAAAAACTGTTTTTT	CASSKESGGANEKLFF
TRBV5-1	TRBJ2-7	NA	NA	TGCGCCAGCAGCTTCACTGGCCCGGGATACGAGCAGTACTTC	CASSFTGPGYEQYF
TRBV7-9	TRBJ2-1	NA	TRBD2	TGTGCCAGCAGCCCCCAAGCGGGAGGGCCCTCCGGCAATGAGCAGTTCTTC	CASSPQAGGPSGNEQFF
TRBV5-4	TRBJ2-7	NA	NA	TGTGCCAGCAGCTTTGTAGATTCCGAGCAGTACTTC	CASSFVDSEQYF
TRBV9	TRBJ2-7	NA	NA	TGTGCCAGCAGCGTTAGCGGAGACAACTCCTACGAGCAGTACTTC	CASSVSGDNSYEQYF
TRBV29-1	TRBJ2-7	once	NA	TGCAGCGTAGGGGACCGGGACTCTACCTACGAGCAGTACTTC	CSVGDRDSTYEQYF
TRBV2	TRBJ1-1	NA	NA	TGTGCCAGCAGGACAATCCGAGGGGGAAGGGACACTGAAGCTTTCTTT	CASRTIRGGRDTEAFF
TRBV6-6	TRBJ1-6	NA	NA	TGTGCCAGCAGGCCTCGGGGTGTAGGTAATTCACCCCTCCACTTT	CASRPRGVGNSPLHF
TRBV28	TRBJ2-1	NA	TRBD1	TGTGCCAGCAGTCCGGGACAGGGGATTTACAATGAGCAGTTCTTC	CASSPGQGIYNEQFF
TRBV19	TRBJ2-2	NA	TRBD1	TGTGCCAGTAGTATAGTCACAGGGGGCGGGGAGCTGTTTTTT	CASSIVTGGGELFF
TRBV18	TRBJ2-7	NA	NA	TGTGCCAGCTCAGACTCGGGAGTCCCCTACGAGCAGTACTTC	CASSDSGVPYEQYF
TRBV4-2	TRBJ2-7	NA	TRBD2	TGTGCCAGCAGCCAAGAGATCGGGGGGGTCTCCTACGAGCAGTACTTC	CASSQEIGGVSYEQYF
TRBV14	TRBJ2-7	NA	NA	TGTGCCAGCAGCCTGGGACGGACGGGCCCCTACGAGCAGTACTTC	CASSLGRTGPYEQYF
TRBV18	TRBJ1-5	NA	TRBD1	TGTGCCAGCTCACCATACAAGGGACAGGCAGCCTCCAATCAGCCCCAGCATTTT	CASSPYKGQAASNQPQHF
TRBV7-3	TRBJ2-1	NA	TRBD2	TGTGCCAGCAGCTCCCGGGTAGCGGGAGACAATGAGCAGTTCTTC	CASSSRVAGDNEQFF
TRBV4-3	TRBJ2-4	NA	TRBD2	TGCGCCAGCAGCAGGACACTAGCGGGGGGCCCGTTGGGCATTCAGTACTTC	CASSRTLAGGPLGIQYF
TRBV14	TRBJ2-5	NA	NA	TGTGCCAGCGTTTTTAACAGGGAGATCTGGGAGACCCAGTACTTC	CASVFNREIWETQYF
TRBV9	TRBJ2-4	NA	NA	TGTGCCAGCAGCGTAGCTACGGGGGATTGGGACATTCAGTACTTC	CASSVATGDWDIQYF
TRBV5-1	TRBJ2-1	NA	NA	TGCGCCAGCAGCCCCCCAGACTCCTACAATGAGCAGTTCTTC	CASSPPDSYNEQFF
TRBV27	TRBJ2-1	once	TRBD2	TGTGCCAGCAGTTTAAGGGTGACTAGCCCGAGCTCCTACAATGAGCAGTTCTTC	CASSLRVTSPSSYNEQFF
TRBV4-3	TRBJ2-7	NA	NA	TGCGCCAGCAGCCATCCCGGGAAGGCCTACGAGCAGTACTTC	CASSHPGKAYEQYF
TRBV29-1	TRBJ1-4	few	NA	TGCAGCGTTGAAGATTCCCAGGGTATCGTGGGAAAACTGTTTTTT	CSVEDSQGIVGKLFF
TRBV9	TRBJ2-6	NA	NA	TGTGCCAGCAGCCCCCGCGTGGTTTCTGGGGCCAACGTCCTGACTTTC	CASSPRVVSGANVLTF
TRBV7-8	TRBJ1-1	NA	NA	TGTGCCAGCAGCAAAGGGGTGCGGAACACTGAAGCTTTCTTT	CASSKGVRNTEAFF
TRBV28	TRBJ1-4	NA	NA	TGTGCCAGCAGTACCGATGCCAGGTGGGAAAAACTGTTTTTT	CASSTDARWEKLFF
TRBV6-6	TRBJ2-3	NA	NA	TGTGCCAGCAGTTCCGGCCTTACTACTAGCACAGATACGCAGTATTTT	CASSSGLTTSTDTQYF
TRBV7-8	TRBJ2-1	NA	TRBD2	TGTGCCAGCAGCCGTACCGGTGGCGGGAGCCTGGTGGAGCAGTTCTTC	CASSRTGGGSLVEQFF
TRBV7-9	TRBJ2-7	NA	NA	TGTGCCAGCAGCTTAGGAGGGGACGGGGAGTACTTC	CASSLGGDGEYF
TRBV7-9	TRBJ1-5	NA	NA	TGTGCCAGCAGCGAAGGGACCGGCAATCAGCCCCAGCATTTT	CASSEGTGNQPQHF
TRBV29-1	TRBJ2-1	NA	NA	TGCAGCGTTGCGGGAGCGGAAGCCTACAATGAGCAGTTCTTC	CSVAGAEAYNEQFF
TRBV7-9	TRBJ2-1	NA	NA	TGTGCCAGCAGCCCCCGGGTTCCCTACAATGAGCAGTTCTTC	CASSPRVPYNEQFF
TRBV7-8	TRBJ2-7	NA	TRBD1	TGTGCCAGCAGCACCAGACAGGGGCCCCTCTACGAGCAGTACTTC	CASSTRQGPLYEQYF
TRBV5-4	TRBJ2-3	NA	NA	TGTGCCAGCAGCTTGGAAAGCCCAGATACGCAGTATTTT	CASSLESPDTQYF
TRBV19	TRBJ2-7	NA	NA	TGTGCCAGTAGTATACAGGGGAGAACCTACGAGCAGTACTTC	CASSIQGRTYEQYF